The rows below give T cell receptor beta chains drawn from one sample of a study of blood T cells in healthy people across ages. TCRdb used MiXCR to reprocess the 5' RACE reads, holding one entry per CDR3 protein. The repertoire holds about 680,000 distinct CDR3 sequences, with 49% as singletons. Sequenced input: blood. The receptors were sampled from an older woman in good health. CDR3s leave out the opening cysteine and the closing phenylalanine or tryptophan. Each record gives: V gene, J gene, clone size, CDR3 protein. The size field is filled for only some rows; it gives once, few, many or a size class.

TRBV28,TRBJ1-2,-,ASSLGGAKNYGYT
TRBV10-3,TRBJ2-1,-,AISESGTSGSLAYNEQF
TRBV7-2,TRBJ2-3,once,ASSFRGSGGFFTDTQY
TRBV5-1,TRBJ2-1,-,ASSLTHSPYNEQF
TRBV29-1,TRBJ1-2,once,SVKGDRDGYT
TRBV9,TRBJ2-1,-,ASSVASGSWNEQF
TRBV10-3,-,once,AIRMSGGSYEQY
TRBV11-2,TRBJ2-7,-,ASSGDTVNEQY
TRBV20-1,TRBJ1-6,-,SASASSRGWNSPLH
TRBV10-3,TRBJ1-5,few,AISEMADNQPQH
TRBV25-1,TRBJ2-1,-,ASSLSGDGNEQF
TRBV5-6,TRBJ1-2,-,ASSLPGVEHGYT
TRBV5-6,TRBJ2-5,-,ASSPGGAGGPIIRETQY
TRBV20-1,TRBJ1-2,-,SAPRTGESAGYT
TRBV20-1,TRBJ2-5,few,SAIAGVETQY
TRBV6-2/TRBV6-3,TRBJ2-1,-,ASRRQGNYNEQF
TRBV4-3,TRBJ2-7,few,ASSQDKDPVYEQY
TRBV15,TRBJ2-2,-,ATSRVGNTGELF
TRBV27,TRBJ1-4,-,ASSCDRTTNEKLF
TRBV18,TRBJ1-1,-,ASSLNRQGAGTEAF
TRBV11-2,TRBJ2-7,-,ASSRTTGNTYEQY
TRBV7-9,TRBJ1-1,-,ASRSNGQANTEAF
TRBV20-1,TRBJ2-3,once,SAKPSGSTDTQY
TRBV5-1,TRBJ2-1,-,ASSPGLAGVLEQF
TRBV20-1,TRBJ2-7,-,SARGIGDEQY
TRBV7-6,TRBJ2-5,few,ASSRKPPSGAYQETQY
TRBV4-3,TRBJ2-1,few,ASSQSGDEQF
TRBV12-3/TRBV12-4,TRBJ2-6,-,ASTASGANVLT
TRBV29-1,TRBJ1-4,many,SVSPGRTDNEKLF
TRBV7-9,TRBJ2-6,-,ASSLLGLGANVLT
TRBV20-1,TRBJ1-2,-,SARKDYGYT
TRBV2,TRBJ1-2,-,ASNDGYT
TRBV6-2/TRBV6-3,TRBJ2-5,many,ASSDWREETQY
TRBV19,TRBJ2-3,-,ASRLLAGATDTQY
TRBV20-1,-,-,SAPLREGLEQY
TRBV12-3/TRBV12-4,TRBJ1-2,-,ASSPVAGPYGYT
TRBV2,TRBJ2-7,-,ASSERGGTKQY
TRBV18,TRBJ2-1,-,ASSPSGSGNSYNEQF
TRBV5-1,TRBJ2-7,-,ASSLASMDEQY
TRBV27,TRBJ2-7,once,ASTRTLGIHEQY
TRBV5-1,TRBJ2-7,-,ASSRLDSYEQY
TRBV20-1,TRBJ2-7,-,SATPTSGGSYEQY
TRBV11-2,TRBJ2-1,-,ASSLGAAGNEQF
TRBV12-3/TRBV12-4,TRBJ2-2,-,ASSAVPLGTGELF
TRBV5-5,TRBJ1-2,-,ASSLGPGAGGYGYT
TRBV20-1,TRBJ2-1,few,SARVANEQF
TRBV4-3,TRBJ2-3,-,ASSQGGGVDTRY
TRBV7-2,TRBJ2-3,few,ASSRDRAGLDTQY
TRBV3-1,TRBJ2-7,few,ASRAGGTYEQY
TRBV20-1,TRBJ2-1,-,SAPGGGTERNEQF